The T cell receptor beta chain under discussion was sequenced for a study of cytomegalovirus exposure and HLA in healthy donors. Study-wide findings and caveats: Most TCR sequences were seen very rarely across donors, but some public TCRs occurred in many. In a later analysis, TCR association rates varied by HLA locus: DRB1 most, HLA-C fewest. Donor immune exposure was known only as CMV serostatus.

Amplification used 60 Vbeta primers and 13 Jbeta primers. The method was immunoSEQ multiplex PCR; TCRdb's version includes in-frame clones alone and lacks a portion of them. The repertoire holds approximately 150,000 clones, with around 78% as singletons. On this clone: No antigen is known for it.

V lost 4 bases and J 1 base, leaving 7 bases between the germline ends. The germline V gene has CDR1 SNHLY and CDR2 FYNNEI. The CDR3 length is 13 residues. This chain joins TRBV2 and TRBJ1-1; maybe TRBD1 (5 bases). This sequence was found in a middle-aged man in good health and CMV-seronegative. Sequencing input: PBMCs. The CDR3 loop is CASSAGGNTEAFF. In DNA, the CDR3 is TGTGCCAGCAGTGCGGGGGGGAACACTGAAGCTTTCTTT.